This T cell receptor (beta chain) derives from a study of cytomegalovirus exposure and HLA in healthy donors (dated 2017 in TCRdb). Concerning the study at large: According to an earlier analysis of around 600 of the donors, about 180 million T cells yielded some 110 million unique TCR beta sequences and more than 250 Gb of sequence data. An early release covering roughly 600 HLA-typed donors comprised approximately 300 gigabases of sequencing data and 85 million to 100 million unique TCR sequences. The genetic ancestry cluster associated with self-reported Caucasian donors included 81% of the 398 genotyped donors. The study aimed to test whether cataloging public T cell receptors could reveal signatures of past pathogen exposure. The study profiled the T cell repertoires of hundreds of subjects by immunosequencing and related them to cytomegalovirus serostatus. A separate validation cohort of roughly 110 different subjects was used in addition to the roughly 700-subject first cohort. The study combined high-throughput TCR immunosequencing, statistical association of individual TCRs with disease status, and machine learning to predict cytomegalovirus infection status. A later analysis re-examined previously published TCR beta repertoires from more than 550 donors and added high-resolution HLA genotyping to investigate patterns of TCR occurrence. In the later analysis, no new phenotypic data were used to find candidate immune exposures; instead, reliance was placed on TCR beta sequences and their occurrence across donors. An earlier analysis of 450 to 750 of the donors used high-throughput TCR beta sequencing to judge whether each TCR beta V gene segment behaved as functional or pseudogenic. Donor age, sex, ethnicity and CMV serostatus were compiled alongside the repertoire data. A later genetic analysis took genome-wide SNP genotypes for about three fifths of the 666 donors and used that subset as a discovery cohort. Every repertoire in the discovery cohort had been generated on one and the same sequencing platform. Both class I and class II loci were covered by HLA typing, at four-digit resolution. Typing coverage differed by locus: A, B, C, DRB1 and DQB1 were typed in roughly 629-630 donors, DQA1 in around 500, DPA1 in approximately 610, and DPB1 in just under 490. Because of strong linkage in the cohort, four to six DR-DQ haplotypes were treated as single units for association and clustering. Across approximately 420 genotyped donors of the cohort, an average of about 240,000 unique TCR beta nucleotide sequences per donor were sequenced, and around 19% of those sequences were non-productive.

Unmatched junction bases come to 7, with V trimmed by 0 bases and J by 4 bases. CDR1 and CDR2, looked up from the germline V gene, are SGHDT and YYEEEE. The CDR3, from cysteine to phenylalanine, totals 16 residues. Only the CDR3 DNA is retained, 48 bases long and in frame from the first base. The paper as a whole reports these results and caveats: In both the original and validation cohorts, the classifier was reported to diagnose cytomegalovirus status with high specificity and sensitivity. A few of the identified cytomegalovirus-associated TCR beta chains were confirmed in vitro to be specific for cytomegalovirus antigens. Because HLA typing was missing for some donors at each locus, association tests included only the typed subset. According to a later analysis, most CMV-associated TCR beta chains appeared to be HLA-restricted, and the HLA associations seemed to be driven largely by CMV exposure. A total of 164 TCR beta chains were listed by the study as associated with cytomegalovirus. A later genetic analysis associated a missense DCLRE1C variant with V-gene and J-gene trimming of TCR beta chains, and an independent cohort replicated the association. A further reported finding was that TCR beta sequences accurately predicted the HLA-A and HLA-B alleles for most subjects in the first cohort. Some IMGT-functional V segments, including TRBV6-2 and TRBV6-3, could not be distinguished by the 87-base-pair reads and were therefore excluded. Because counts were too low, roughly 17 rarely observed V segments, including chromosome 9 orphons, were left out of the earlier analysis of approximately 580 of the donors. CMV serostatus was the only immune exposure information available for the cohort. When HLA alleles, especially DR and DQ, strongly co-occurred, attributing TCR associations to individual alleles was difficult. According to the authors, the approach could potentially be generalized to other disease states and immunological phenotypes. This cohort had only TCR beta chains sequenced, and the lack of alpha or paired-chain data limited which features could be detected. In a later analysis, the rate of TCR association differed among HLA loci, with DRB1 alleles having the most associated TCRs and HLA-C alleles having the fewest. Linkage disequilibrium might explain the correlated functional status among segregating V segments, but an unknown experimental factor could not be excluded. Specific HLA alleles were associated with some 15,000 TCR beta sequences at a false discovery rate of 0.05 in a later analysis. Sequencing depth was assumed to be roughly uniform across donors in the presence/absence analyses, though that assumption may not hold. While some public TCRs were present in many individuals, most TCR sequences turned up only very rarely across donors. Compared with equally common non-associated chains, HLA-associated TCR beta chains in a later analysis were more clonally expanded and had lower generation probabilities. A later analysis reported that several top co-occurrence clusters appeared linked to parvovirus B19, influenza, CMV and Epstein-Barr virus. According to a later genetic analysis, donors in an Asian-associated ancestry cluster had fewer N-insertions in productive TCRs than the approximately 670-donor mean. A cluster of highly shared sequence variants was judged likely to represent a technical artifact of the sequencing pipeline. Broadly in line with IMGT annotations, most TCR beta V segments showed up in productive rearrangements about 90% or about 30% of the time in an earlier analysis of about 500 of the donors.

As concerns this clone: Its antigen remains unidentified. Base qualities are not at hand, and no much larger clone is one base apart.

The cohort was made up of hundreds of healthy bone marrow donors. All cohort members were sampled while nominally healthy, although unrecorded immune exposures were likely present. The donor tested CMV seropositive, placing the donor among the 250 to 350 seropositive members of the cohort. A peripheral blood sample was collected from each donor, and TCR beta sequencing was performed on peripheral blood mononuclear cells. The Qiagen DNeasy Blood Extraction Kit was used to extract genomic DNA from the blood cell samples. Library prep was done by the immunoSEQ multiplex PCR assay. For the multiplex PCR, a mixture combining 60 forward primers for TCR Vbeta segments and 13 reverse primers for TCR Jbeta segments was used. The CDR3 region of rearranged TCR beta genes was amplified from genomic DNA with a multiplex PCR assay. The amplified TCR beta libraries were sequenced on the Illumina HiSeq System as 87-base-pair reads. The study's processing was this. A later analysis counted some 80 million unique TCR beta chains across the 690 or so repertoires, and 10 million to 12 million of these chains were shared by at least two donors. Raw reads were error-corrected and collapsed into unique sequences by a nearest-neighbor algorithm in which closely related sequences were merged to remove PCR and sequencing errors. To assign V, D and J gene segments, CDR3 sequences were aligned to IMGT reference sequences. For a sequence to be retained, at least a six-nucleotide match to both a V gene segment and a J gene segment was required. Rearrangements were classified as productive when the CDR3 lacked stop codons and remained in frame with V and J, and all other rearrangements were classified as non-productive. CDR3 was defined by IMGT convention, running from the second conserved V-encoded cysteine to the conserved J-encoded phenylalanine. Sequences without an unambiguous match to a single V gene segment were excluded from the earlier analysis of about 640 of the donors. An earlier analysis of a few hundred of the donors called V segments functional above 56.7% productive rearrangements and segregating when the between-donor standard deviation exceeded 5%. To diagnose cytomegalovirus status from the catalog of TCR beta chain sequences, a statistical classification framework was built. V and J gene assignment, in a later analysis, came from comparing TCR nucleotide sequences with IMGT/GENE-DB human TR gene sequences. The TCRdist pipeline was used in a later analysis to assign CDR3 sequences and most-parsimonious VDJ recombination scenarios. A later analysis defined each TCR beta chain by its CDR3 amino acid sequence plus V-gene family, and excluded reads lacking a unique V-gene family. A later analysis removed over 500 highly shared, low-generation-probability nucleotide sequences to deal with suspected cross-contamination and a sequencing artifact. For each public chain, a later analysis derived a clonal expansion index from normalized ranks of inferred template counts within each repertoire. In a later analysis, generation probabilities were computed using a VDJ recombination model fitted to out-of-frame rearrangements, and the results were checked against IGoR. Hypergeometric tests were used in a later analysis to score TCR-TCR, TCR-HLA and TCR-CMV co-occurrence, with a repertoire-size bias correction applied to the TCR pairs. In a later analysis, false discovery rates were estimated by permuting HLA or CMV assignments 20 times. A later analysis grouped co-occurring TCRs with DBSCAN, adding TCRdist sequence similarity when clustering within HLA-allele-positive subsets. Repertoires with fewer than 30,000 or more than 120,000 public chains were left out of co-occurrence clustering, as were about five repertoires with anomalous nucleotide sharing. What TCRdb holds here is the immuneACCESS table cut down to in-frame rearrangements. Part of the clones is not present; checked against another copy, under half of the missing clones reflect an unresolved V gene, and the others are unexplained. V and J calls and clone size are those listed in that table; D and trimming were worked out from the DNA. Across this sample there are about 150,000 clones, with over 65% seen only once. 10% to 15% of the sample belongs to the ten largest clones.

The sequence is built from TRBV5-6 and TRBJ2-1; TRBD2 matches 7 bases in the middle. The specimen sequenced was PBMCs. This receptor was taken from a man in his forties in good health and CMV-seropositive. The CDR3 protein: CASSLAASGAYNEQFF. The DNA sequence is given as TGTGCCAGCAGCTTGGCCGCTAGCGGAGCTTACAATGAGCAGTTCTTC.